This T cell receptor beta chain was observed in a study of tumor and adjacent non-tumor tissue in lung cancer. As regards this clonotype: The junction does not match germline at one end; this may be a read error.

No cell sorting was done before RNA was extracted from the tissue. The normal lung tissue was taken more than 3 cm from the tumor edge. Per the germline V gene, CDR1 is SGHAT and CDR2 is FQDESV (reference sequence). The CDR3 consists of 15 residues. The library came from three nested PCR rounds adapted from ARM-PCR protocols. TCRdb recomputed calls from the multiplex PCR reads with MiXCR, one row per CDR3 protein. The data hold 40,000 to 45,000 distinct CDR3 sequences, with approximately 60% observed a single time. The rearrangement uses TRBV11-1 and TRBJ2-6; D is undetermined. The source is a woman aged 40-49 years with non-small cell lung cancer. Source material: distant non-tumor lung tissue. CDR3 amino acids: CASGQGSVKINVLAF. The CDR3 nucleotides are TGTGCCAGCGGCCAAGGGTCCGTTAAGATCAACGTCCTGGCTTTC.